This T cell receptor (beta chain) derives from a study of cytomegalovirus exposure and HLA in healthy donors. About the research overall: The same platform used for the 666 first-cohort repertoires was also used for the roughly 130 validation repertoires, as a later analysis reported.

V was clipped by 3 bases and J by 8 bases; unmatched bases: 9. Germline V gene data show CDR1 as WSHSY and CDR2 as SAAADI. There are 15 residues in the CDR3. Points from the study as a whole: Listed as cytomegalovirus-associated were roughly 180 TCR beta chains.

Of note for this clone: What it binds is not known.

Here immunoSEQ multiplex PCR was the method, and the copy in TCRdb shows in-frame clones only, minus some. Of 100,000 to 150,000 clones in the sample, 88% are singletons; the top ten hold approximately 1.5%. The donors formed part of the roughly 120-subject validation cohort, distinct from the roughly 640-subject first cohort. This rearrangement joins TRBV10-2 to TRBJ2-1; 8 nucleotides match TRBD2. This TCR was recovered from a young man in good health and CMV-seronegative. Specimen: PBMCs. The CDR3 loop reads CASSEPGRAVDEQFF. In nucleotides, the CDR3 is TGCGCCAGCAGTGAACCCGGGAGGGCCGTCGATGAGCAGTTCTTC.